This record covers a single T cell receptor beta chain. These data come from a study of blood T cell repertoires in COVID-19. Study-wide background: Samples taken during acute and convalescent COVID-19 were collected in the United States, Italy and Spain. Sources were T cells, B-cell-depleted T cells, or PBMCs; the material itself was cDNA or gDNA.

Trimming shortened V by 8 bases and J by 7 bases, and 12 bases separated the two germline ends. CDR1 and CDR2 from the germline V gene are SNHLY and FYNNEI. The length of the CDR3 is 13 residues. Only in-frame clones appear in the TCRdb table, and some are missing; sequencing was by immunoSEQ multiplex PCR. This table has 100,000 to 150,000 clones, about 70% appearing once. The chain combines TRBV2 with TRBJ1-6; maybe TRBD1 (5 bases). Sequencing was performed on peripheral blood. The clonotype was recovered from a man between 60 and 70 years old with acute or convalescent COVID-19. The CDR3 coding sequence is TGTGCCAGCGAGGACACCGGGAATTCACCCCTCCACTTT. Translated, it gives CASEDTGNSPLHF.